This TCR beta chain is from a study of T cells in Graves' hyperthyroidism and ophthalmopathy. Study overall: Peripheral blood samples were taken at initial diagnosis, prior to any treatment.

Exclusion of a patient resulted from uncontrolled infection, other autoimmune disease, pregnancy or lactation. Each diagnosis drew on symptoms, thyroxine, TRAb, thyroid ultrasound and orbital computed tomography findings. Germline V gene lookup returns CDR1 MGHDK and CDR2 SYGVNS. V was clipped by 3 bases and J by 3 bases, with 8 bases between them. The CDR3 totals 14 residues. TCR beta CDR3 regions were amplified from RNA. RT-PCR in the first round (using the HTBI primer set) targeted the TCR CDR3. TCRdb passed the multiplex PCR reads through MiXCR, listing each CDR3 protein once. In the table there are approximately 430,000 distinct CDR3 sequences, approximately 15% of which are singletons.

The V call is TRBV25-1, the J call TRBJ2-2; D gene uncertain. The receptor was isolated from a man between 18 and 29 years old with Graves' ophthalmopathy. The sequenced material came from blood. CDR3 amino acids: CASSDHSDTGELFF. The CDR3 DNA reads TGTGCCAGCAGTGACCACAGCGACACCGGGGAGCTGTTTTTT.